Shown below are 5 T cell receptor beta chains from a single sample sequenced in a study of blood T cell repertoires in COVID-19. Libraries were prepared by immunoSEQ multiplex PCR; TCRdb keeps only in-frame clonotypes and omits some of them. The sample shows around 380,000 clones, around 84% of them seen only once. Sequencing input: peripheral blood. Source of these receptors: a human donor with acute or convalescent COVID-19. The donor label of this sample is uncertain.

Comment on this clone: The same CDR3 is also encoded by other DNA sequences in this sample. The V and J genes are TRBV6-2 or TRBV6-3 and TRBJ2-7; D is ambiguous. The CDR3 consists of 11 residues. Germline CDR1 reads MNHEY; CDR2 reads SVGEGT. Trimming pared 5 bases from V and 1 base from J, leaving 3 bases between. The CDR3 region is CASSQSYEQYF. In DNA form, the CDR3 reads TGTGCCAGCAGTCAATCCTACGAGCAGTACTTC.

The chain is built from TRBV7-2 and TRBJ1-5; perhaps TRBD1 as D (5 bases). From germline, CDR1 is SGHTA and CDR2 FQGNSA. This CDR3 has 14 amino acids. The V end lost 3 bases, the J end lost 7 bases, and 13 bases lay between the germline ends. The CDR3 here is CASSFQGITQPQHF. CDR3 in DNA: TGTGCCAGCAGCTTCCAGGGTATCACGCAGCCCCAGCATTTT.

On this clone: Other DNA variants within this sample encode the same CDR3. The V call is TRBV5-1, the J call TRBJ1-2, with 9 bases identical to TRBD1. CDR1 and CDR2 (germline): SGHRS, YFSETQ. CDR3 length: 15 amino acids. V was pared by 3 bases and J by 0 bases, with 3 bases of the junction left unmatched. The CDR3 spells CASSSGQGPNYGYTF. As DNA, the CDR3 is TGCGCCAGCAGCTCAGGACAGGGGCCTAACTATGGCTACACCTTC.

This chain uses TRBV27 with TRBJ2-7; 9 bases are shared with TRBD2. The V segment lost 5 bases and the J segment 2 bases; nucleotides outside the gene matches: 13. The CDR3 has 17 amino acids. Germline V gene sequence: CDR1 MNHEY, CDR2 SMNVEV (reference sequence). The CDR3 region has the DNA TGTGCCAGCAGTCCTTTCGGTTGGCGGGGGGGAACCTACGAGCAGTACTTC. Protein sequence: CASSPFGWRGGTYEQYF.

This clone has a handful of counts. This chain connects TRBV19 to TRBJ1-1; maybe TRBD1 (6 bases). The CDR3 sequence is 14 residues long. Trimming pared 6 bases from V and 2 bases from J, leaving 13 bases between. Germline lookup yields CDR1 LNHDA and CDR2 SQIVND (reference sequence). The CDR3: CASSKWTANTEAFF. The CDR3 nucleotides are TGTGCCAGTAGCAAATGGACAGCCAACACTGAAGCTTTCTTT.